The 17 T cell receptor beta chains below all came from one sample that was sequenced in a study of shared clonotypes between healthy human individuals. Repertoires were generated with immunoSEQ multiplex PCR, while TCRdb's copy carries only in-frame clones and drops some. The sample holds approximately 810,000 clones, around 93% seen once. CD45RO-negative, CCR7-selected cells formed the naive CD8 fraction, which excluded terminally differentiated effector memory CD45RA+ cells. Sequencing was carried out using naive CD8+ T cells sorted from blood. The receptors were gathered from a young man in good health.

This clone showed up just once. The CDR3 coding sequence is TGCGCCAGCAGCCAAATGACAACAGGAGTTCCTAGCACAGATACGCAGTATTTT. Protein product: CASSQMTTGVPSTDTQYF. This chain uses TRBV4-3 with TRBJ2-3; D might be TRBD1 (5 bases). The CDR3 has 18 amino acids. The ends were cut back, 2 bases at V and 0 bases at J, with 18 bases in the middle. CDR1 is LGHNA, CDR2 YSLEER, per germline.

V gene TRBV4-2 combines with J gene TRBJ1-1; D unresolved. From germline, CDR1 is LGHNA and CDR2 YNFKEQ. Trimming took 2 bases from V and 6 from J, leaving 4 bases between them. CDR3 size: 11 residues. The CDR3 nucleotides read TGTGCCAGCAGCCAACTTTCTGAAGCTTTCTTT. The encoded protein is CASSQLSEAFF.

The CDR3 region has the DNA TGTGCCAGGTTGGCGAATCAGCCCCAGCATTTT. Its translation: CARLANQPQHF. The chain uses TRBV6-5 and TRBJ1-5; no reliable D call. Germline V gene sequence: CDR1 MNHEY, CDR2 SVGAGI. Trimming removed 9 bases from V and 4 bases from J, with 7 bases in between. The CDR3 is 11 amino acids.

J is TRBJ2-3 and V is TRBV6-1, with 7 bases lining up with TRBD1. Germline trimming cut 1 base from V and 0 bases from J; bases unmatched to any gene: 1. The CDR3 sequence is 15 residues long. Germline CDR1 is MNHNS and CDR2 is SASEGT. The CDR3 nucleotides read TGTGCCAGCAGTGAAGGGGACAGTAGCACAGATACGCAGTATTTT. It specifies CASSEGDSSTDTQYF.

The chain is built from TRBV5-5 and TRBJ2-3, with TRBD2 matching over 7 bases. Losses at the gene ends were 2 bases for V and 2 bases for J; bases not matched to a gene: 8. CDR1 and CDR2 (germline): SGHKS, YYEKEE (reference sequence). The CDR3 extends over 16 amino acids. The CDR3 region is CASSFYVGGNTDTQYF. The CDR3 DNA reads TGTGCCAGCAGCTTTTATGTGGGAGGGAACACAGATACGCAGTATTTT.

The V gene is TRBV4-3, the J gene TRBJ2-1; a weak D match, TRBD1 (5 bases). Germline lookup yields CDR1 LGHNA and CDR2 YSLEER. This CDR3 is 14 amino acids long. The V end lost 4 bases, the J end lost 6 bases, and 13 bases lay between the germline ends. CDR3 residues: CASSPRTTPNEQFF. CDR3 nucleotide sequence: TGCGCCAGCAGCCCTAGGACAACGCCCAATGAGCAGTTCTTC.

The rearrangement uses TRBV4-1 and TRBJ2-7, with 7 bases that match TRBD2. Trimming cost V 2 bases and J 2 bases; bases outside gene matches: 6. The CDR3 loop spans 15 amino acids. Germline V CDR1 and CDR2: MGHRA, YSYEKL. In DNA form, the CDR3 reads TGCGCCAGCAGCCAATTGGCGGCGGGGGCCTACGAGCAGTACTTC. The encoded protein is CASSQLAAGAYEQYF.

The chain is built from TRBV19 and TRBJ1-5; 7 positions match TRBD1. Germline V gene data show CDR1 as LNHDA and CDR2 as SQIVND (reference sequence). The CDR3 loop spans 16 amino acids. V shed 6 bases, J shed 5 bases, and the junction held 13 bases outside the gene matches. The CDR3 nucleotides read TGTGCCAGTAGCGACAGGGACTACAGGCTCGATCAGCCCCAGCATTTT. Amino acids: CASSDRDYRLDQPQHF.

The chain uses TRBV9 and TRBJ2-7, with unresolved D. Germline CDR1 reads SGDLS; CDR2 reads YYNGEE. The CDR3 is 16 residues long. V lost 3 bases and J 3 bases, leaving 19 bases between the germline ends. The CDR3 loop reads CASSAQSSGSHYEQYF. The DNA for the CDR3 is TGTGCCAGCAGCGCCCAATCCTCAGGCAGTCACTACGAGCAGTACTTC.

The chain joins TRBV5-1 to TRBJ1-4, with 7 bases aligning to TRBD1. Trimming removed 4 bases from V and 0 bases from J; junction bases left unmatched: 6. Germline V CDR1 and CDR2: SGHRS, YFSETQ. CDR3 size: 16 residues. The CDR3 DNA follows: TGCGCCAGCAGCAGGACAGGAGGGTCAACTAATGAAAAACTGTTTTTT. Its protein is CASSRTGGSTNEKLFF. Variable domain in full (rest from reference TRBV5-1 and TRBJ1-4): KAGVTQTPRYLIKTRGQQVTLSCSPISGHRSVSWYQQTPGQGLQFLFEYFSETQRNKGNFPGRFSGRQFSNSRSEMNVSTLELGDSALYLCASSRTGGSTNEKLFFGSGTQLSVL.

This clone was seen a single time. V is TRBV5-1 and J is TRBJ2-1; D possibly matches TRBD1 or TRBD2 (7 bases each). CDR1 and CDR2 from the germline V gene are SGHRS and YFSETQ. V gave up 3 bases and J gave up 1 base, with 20 bases separating them. This CDR3 is 18 amino acids long. The CDR3 loop reads CASSYPRTGGRSYNEQFF. The CDR3 DNA is TGCGCCAGCAGCTACCCCCGGACAGGCGGGAGATCCTACAATGAGCAGTTCTTC.

This clone was counted once. The V call is TRBV5-6, the J call TRBJ2-7, with D perhaps matching TRBD1 (6 bases). Deletions cut 4 bases from V and 0 bases from J, with 17 bases between. Germline V lookup: CDR1 SGHDT, CDR2 YYEEEE. The CDR3 has 16 amino acids. The CDR3 sequence: CASSPPTGRSSYEQYF. DNA of the CDR3: TGTGCCAGCAGCCCTCCAACAGGGAGAAGCTCCTACGAGCAGTACTTC.

The J gene is TRBJ2-2, the V gene TRBV7-9, with 7 bases that match TRBD1. V gave up 5 bases and J gave up 0 bases; unmatched junction bases: 9. This CDR3 has 17 residues. CDR1 and CDR2 (germline): SEHNR, FQNEAQ (reference sequence). This CDR3 is CASSPPDRPTNTGELFF. The DNA of the CDR3 is TGTGCCAGCAGCCCCCCGGACAGGCCTACGAACACCGGGGAGCTGTTTTTT.

The chain couples TRBV5-5 to TRBJ2-3; 8 positions match TRBD2. CDR3 length: 17 amino acids. Germline trimming cut 2 bases from V and 3 bases from J; bases unmatched to any gene: 11. Germline V gene sequence: CDR1 SGHKS, CDR2 YYEKEE (reference sequence). CDR3 coding DNA: TGTGCCAGCAGCTTAGCGGGAGAATTCTTTAGGACAGATACGCAGTATTTT. Translation gives CASSLAGEFFRTDTQYF.

The rearrangement links TRBV7-9 to TRBJ2-7; TRBD2 is a possible D gene (6 bases). The CDR3 totals 16 residues. The germline CDR1 and CDR2 sequences are SEHNR and FQNEAQ (reference sequence). The V end lost 5 bases, the J end lost 0 bases, and 17 bases lay between the germline ends. In nucleotides, the CDR3 is TGTGCCAGCAGCCCGGATCCCCGGGACTTCTCCTACGAGCAGTACTTC. It is translated as CASSPDPRDFSYEQYF.

The chain joins TRBV19 to TRBJ1-1, with a weak D call TRBD1 (5 bases). The CDR3 is 11 residues long. V was cut by 9 bases and J by 6 bases, with 11 bases left in between. The germline CDR1 and CDR2 sequences are LNHDA and SQIVND (reference sequence). DNA of the CDR3: TGTGCCAGCTCGGGGACCCCTGAAGCTTTCTTT. Protein: CASSGTPEAFF.

This clone was counted once. The chain links TRBV11-3 to TRBJ2-2; D unclear. The CDR3 loop spans 12 amino acids. In germline, CDR1 is SGHNT, CDR2 YENEEA. Between the trimmed V and J ends, which lost 3 bases and 5 bases, there was a span of 4 bases. The CDR3 DNA sequence: TGTGCCAGCAGCTTTCTAACCGGGGAGCTGTTTTTT. Translated, it gives CASSFLTGELFF.